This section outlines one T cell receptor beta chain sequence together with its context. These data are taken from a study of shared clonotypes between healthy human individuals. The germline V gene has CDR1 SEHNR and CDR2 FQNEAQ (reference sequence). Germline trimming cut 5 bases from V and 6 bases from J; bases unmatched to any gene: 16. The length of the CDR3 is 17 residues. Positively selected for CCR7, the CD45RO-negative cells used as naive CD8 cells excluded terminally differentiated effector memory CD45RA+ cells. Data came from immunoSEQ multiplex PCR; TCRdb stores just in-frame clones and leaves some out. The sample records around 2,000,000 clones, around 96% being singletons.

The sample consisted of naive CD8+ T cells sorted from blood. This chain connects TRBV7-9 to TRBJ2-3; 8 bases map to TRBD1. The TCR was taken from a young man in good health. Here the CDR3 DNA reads TGTGCCAGCAGCCGTCTTGGTGAGCAGGGGGCGACGGATACGCAGTATTTT. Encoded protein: CASSRLGEQGATDTQYF.